These 24 T cell receptor beta chains share one sample of origin, sequenced in a study of siplizumab effects on memory and regulatory T cells. TCRdb's copy holds only in-frame clones and misses some; the assay was immunoSEQ multiplex PCR. Here the sample spans tens of thousands of clones, more than 80% being singletons. Sequenced input: CD8+ T cells sorted from blood. The source is a human donor in good health.

This clone was counted once. This rearrangement joins TRBV7-9 to TRBJ1-2, with no clear D. CDR1 is SEHNR, CDR2 FQNEAQ, per germline (reference sequence). The length of the CDR3 is 16 residues. The V gene lost 2 bases and the J gene lost 6 bases, with 19 bases spanning the gap. CDR3 region: CASSLWGAGSGDGYTF. For the CDR3, the DNA is TGTGCCAGCAGCTTATGGGGAGCGGGCTCGGGTGATGGCTACACCTTC.

The CDR3 DNA follows: TGCGCCAGCAGCTTGTTCGGGACAGGGACCTCCTACGAGCAGTACTTC. Protein sequence: CASSLFGTGTSYEQYF. The genes are TRBV5-1 and TRBJ2-7, with 9 bases identical to TRBD1. Unmatched junction bases numbered 5, after V lost 1 base and J lost 0 bases. The CDR3 has 16 residues. Germline V gene lookup returns CDR1 SGHRS and CDR2 YFSETQ.

This chain joins TRBV7-9 and TRBJ1-5; D not certain. The CDR3 is made up of 14 amino acids. Germline CDR1 SEHNR, CDR2 FQNEAQ (reference sequence). Trimming removed 1 base from V and 3 bases from J, with 7 bases in between. The CDR3 nucleotides are TGTGCCAGCAGCTTAGAGGTGGCCAATCAGCCCCAGCATTTT. It translates to CASSLEVANQPQHF.

This chain connects TRBV6-6 to TRBJ2-7, with D tentatively TRBD1 (6 bases). The germline V gene has CDR1 MNHNY and CDR2 SVGAGI (reference sequence). V was clipped by 4 bases and J by 0 bases, with 13 bases between them. The CDR3 spans 15 residues. In DNA, the CDR3 is TGTGCCAGCAGTTCGAGGACAGACGTCTCCTACGAGCAGTACTTC. Amino acids: CASSSRTDVSYEQYF.

The chain carries TRBV27 and TRBJ2-7; TRBD1 is a possible D gene (5 bases). The CDR3 has 12 residues. CDR1 MNHEY and CDR2 SMNVEV come from the germline V gene (reference sequence). V was clipped by 5 bases and J by 5 bases, with 10 bases between them. The chain's CDR3 is CASSGAFNEQYF. The CDR3 coding sequence is TGTGCCAGCAGTGGGGCCTTTAACGAGCAGTACTTC.

The chain couples TRBV6-1 to TRBJ1-1, with 10 bases lining up with TRBD1. Germline CDR1 MNHNS, CDR2 SASEGT. This CDR3 spans 13 amino acids. With 8 bases clipped from V and 2 bases from J, the junction kept 2 bases outside the gene matches. The CDR3 DNA reads as TGTGCCAGCGGGACAGGGGTTAACACTGAAGCTTTCTTT. Translating gives CASGTGVNTEAFF.

The chain links TRBV11-2 to TRBJ2-5, with D possibly matching TRBD2 (5 bases). The V gene's germline CDR1 is SGHAT and CDR2 FQNNGV. The ends were cut back, 0 bases at V and 3 bases at J, with 8 bases in the middle. This CDR3 is 14 amino acids long. The CDR3 here is CASSLEWGEETQYF. The CDR3, as DNA: TGTGCCAGCAGCTTAGAGTGGGGAGAAGAGACCCAGTACTTC.

The chain is built from TRBV7-9 and TRBJ2-7; TRBD1 matches 7 bases. This CDR3 is 14 amino acids long. Germline trimming cut 5 bases from V and 4 bases from J; bases unmatched to any gene: 8. From germline, CDR1 is SEHNR and CDR2 FQNEAQ (reference sequence). The CDR3 spells CASSPTTGSYEQYF. In nucleotides, the CDR3 is TGTGCCAGCAGCCCCACGACAGGGTCGTACGAGCAGTACTTC. The full variable domain, with the rest looked up from reference TRBV7-9 and TRBJ2-7, is DTGVSQNPRHKITKRGQNVTFRCDPISEHNRLYWYRQTLGQGPEFLTYFQNEAQLEKSRLLSDRFSAERPKGSFSTLEIQRTEQGDSAMYLCASSPTTGSYEQYFGPGTRLTVT.

The V gene is TRBV6-1, the J gene TRBJ2-3, with TRBD2 matching 13 bases. The CDR3 has 18 amino acids. V was pared by 4 bases and J by 5 bases, with 12 bases of the junction left unmatched. Germline values: CDR1 MNHNS, CDR2 SASEGT. CDR3 residues: CASSASGLAGEGLDTQYF. The CDR3 DNA reads TGTGCCAGCAGTGCCTCCGGACTAGCGGGAGAAGGTCTAGATACGCAGTATTTT.

V is TRBV9 and J is TRBJ2-1, with TRBD2 as a possible D gene (5 bases). Germline assignment: CDR1 SGDLS and CDR2 YYNGEE. The germline V and J ends were trimmed by 0 bases and 8 bases, with 18 bases remaining between them. This CDR3 has 16 residues. The CDR3 protein is CASSVVGRAGYDEQFF. Here the CDR3 DNA reads TGTGCCAGCAGCGTAGTCGGGCGGGCCGGATACGATGAGCAGTTCTTC.

This clone was observed a single time. The chain links TRBV10-3 to TRBJ2-2; 10 positions match TRBD1. The germline V gene encodes CDR1 ENHRY and CDR2 SYGVKD. This CDR3 comprises 15 residues. V shed 5 bases, J shed 3 bases, and the junction held 3 bases outside the gene matches. The CDR3: CAISPDRGHTGELFF. The CDR3 DNA follows: TGTGCCATCAGTCCAGACAGGGGGCACACCGGGGAGCTGTTTTTT.

The chain uses TRBV6-4 and TRBJ1-6, with D unclear. The CDR3 spans 14 residues. V lost 9 bases and J 6 bases, leaving 15 bases between the germline ends. From germline, CDR1 is MRHNA and CDR2 SNTAGT. The CDR3 is CASALSPGNSPLHF. CDR3 sequence (DNA): TGTGCCAGTGCCCTGTCACCGGGTAATTCACCCCTCCACTTT.

The chain links TRBV6-5 to TRBJ1-6; D not resolved. The CDR3 sequence is 15 residues long. V dropped 6 bases and J dropped 7 bases, with 16 bases sitting between them. Looked up from germline, CDR1 is MNHEY and CDR2 is SVGAGI. The CDR3 reads CASSHGFLGNSPLHF. The DNA of the CDR3 is TGTGCCAGCAGCCATGGGTTTCTAGGGAATTCACCCCTCCACTTT.

This chain joins TRBV7-9 and TRBJ2-7; 11 bases are a match to TRBD1. The CDR3 runs 14 residues. V was pared by 5 bases and J by 7 bases, with 7 bases of the junction left unmatched. The germline V gene encodes CDR1 SEHNR and CDR2 FQNEAQ (reference sequence). CDR3 DNA: TGTGCCAGCAGCGCGGGACAGGGGGTAGGGGAGCAGTACTTC. This gives the protein CASSAGQGVGEQYF.

The chain carries TRBV2 and TRBJ1-2, with D hard to call. This CDR3 comprises 12 residues. Germline V gene data show CDR1 as SNHLY and CDR2 as FYNNEI. The V gene lost 2 bases and the J gene lost 3 bases, with 4 bases spanning the gap. CDR3 amino acids: CASSERDYGYTF. The CDR3 region has the DNA TGTGCCAGCAGTGAACGGGACTATGGCTACACCTTC.

The chain joins TRBV7-6 to TRBJ1-2; 7 positions agree with TRBD1. The junction had 7 bases not matched to a gene; V was cut back by 4 bases and J by 2 bases. Germline CDR1 and CDR2: SGHVS and FNYEAQ. This CDR3 region has 15 residues. CDR3 sequence reads: CASSSTSQGNYGYTF. In nucleotides, the CDR3 is TGTGCCAGCAGCTCTACTTCACAGGGGAACTATGGCTACACCTTC.

The chain is built from TRBV19 and TRBJ1-1, with TRBD1 identical over 7 bases. CDR3 length: 14 amino acids. Germline V gene sequence: CDR1 LNHDA, CDR2 SQIVND (reference sequence). Losses at the gene ends were 6 bases for V and 1 base for J; bases not matched to a gene: 5. CDR3 amino acids: CASRYRGPNTEAFF. CDR3 nucleotide sequence: TGTGCCAGTAGGTACAGGGGCCCGAACACTGAAGCTTTCTTT.

This clone was seen once. The CDR3 nucleotides are TGTGCCAGAAGATTTTCGAGTAGACAAAGTCGGGCCAACGTCCTGACTTTC. It yields the protein CARRFSSRQSRANVLTF. The rearrangement links TRBV7-5 to TRBJ2-6; TRBD1 is the table's D call and was not checked against the DNA. TRBV7-5 is labeled a pseudogene. The CDR3 extends over 17 amino acids.

This chain uses TRBV27 with TRBJ1-2; 7 bases match TRBD1. V was clipped by 6 bases and J by 4 bases; unmatched bases: 8. The CDR3 length is 14 residues. Germline CDR1 and CDR2: MNHEY and SMNVEV (reference sequence). CDR3 sequence: CASRQTGSLYGYTF. CDR3 DNA sequence: TGTGCCAGCAGGCAGACAGGGTCTCTCTATGGCTACACCTTC.

The DNA for the CDR3 is TGTGCCAGCACCGGACAGGGATCCTACAATGAGCAGTTCTTC. Its translation is CASTGQGSYNEQFF. The V call is TRBV11-2, the J call TRBJ2-1; 8 nucleotides agree with TRBD1. Trimming removed 7 bases from V and 1 base from J; junction bases left unmatched: 3. This CDR3 is built from 14 residues. CDR1 is SGHAT, CDR2 FQNNGV, per germline.

This rearrangement joins TRBV30 to TRBJ2-7; D not resolved. Deletions cut 0 bases from V and 0 bases from J, with 6 bases between. The CDR3 contains 13 residues. Germline V gene data show CDR1 as GTSNPN and CDR2 as SVGIG (reference sequence). CDR3 in DNA: TGTGCCTGGAGTGTCCGGTCCTCCTACGAGCAGTACTTC. Translation gives CAWSVRSSYEQYF.

The chain links TRBV7-2 to TRBJ2-2; possible D gene TRBD1, 5 bases. Germline V lookup: CDR1 SGHTA, CDR2 FQGNSA. V lost 3 bases and J 7 bases, leaving 15 bases between the germline ends. The CDR3 spans 15 residues. The CDR3, as DNA: TGTGCCAGCAGCTTGGGGCCAGAGTTCATCGGGGAGCTGTTTTTT. This encodes CASSLGPEFIGELFF. Using reference TRBV7-2 and TRBJ2-2 for the parts outside the CDR3, the full variable domain is GAGVSQSPSNKVTEKGKDVELRCDPISGHTALYWYRQSLGQGLEFLIYFQGNSAPDKSGLPSDRFSAERTGGSVSTLTIQRTQQEDSAVYLCASSLGPEFIGELFFGEGSRLTVL.

In this sample, this clone turned up once. This sequence joins TRBV7-8 and TRBJ2-2, with 7 bases matching TRBD1. The junction had 4 bases not matched to a gene; V was cut back by 2 bases and J by 1 base. The CDR3 spans 16 residues. Germline V lookup: CDR1 SGHVS, CDR2 FQNEAQ. The CDR3 sequence: CASSLLWTGNTGELFF. The CDR3 region has the DNA TGTGCCAGCAGCTTACTGTGGACAGGGAACACCGGGGAGCTGTTTTTT.

The chain links TRBV4-1 to TRBJ2-7; 8 bases match TRBD2. The CDR3 consists of 16 residues. The J segment lost 2 bases and the V segment lost 1 base, leaving 7 bases of the junction unmatched. Germline V gene data show CDR1 as MGHRA and CDR2 as YSYEKL. The CDR3 bases are TGCGCCAGCAGCCAAGTTGCCACTAGCGGAACCTACGAGCAGTACTTC. It translates to CASSQVATSGTYEQYF.